One and the same sample provided the 2 T cell receptor beta chains below, sequenced in a study of coeliac disease. Only in-frame clones appear in the TCRdb table, and some are missing; sequencing was by immunoSEQ multiplex PCR. The sample carries around 3,100 clones, around 60% recorded once. The sequenced material came from intraepithelial lymphocytes from the gut. These receptors originate from a woman aged 40 to 50.

This clone was observed a few times. The rearrangement uses TRBV28 and TRBJ2-7, with TRBD2 matching over 7 bases. After removal of 5 bases from V and 4 bases from J, the junction contained 8 bases not matched to a gene. Germline V gene data show CDR1 as MDHEN and CDR2 as SYDVKM. The CDR3 runs 14 residues. The DNA of the CDR3 is TGTGCCAGCAGTATCCCTGGGGGGGTTTACGAGCAGTACTTC. Translating it yields CASSIPGGVYEQYF.

The count of this clone is one. The genes are TRBV5-1 and TRBJ2-3, with a possible D match to TRBD1 (6 bases). This CDR3 has 14 amino acids. Germline V gene lookup returns CDR1 SGHRS and CDR2 YFSETQ. The germline V and J ends were trimmed by 4 bases and 2 bases, with 11 bases remaining between them. CDR3 sequence (DNA): TGCGCCAGCAGCATGGGGACAAACACAGATACGCAGTATTTT. Encoded protein: CASSMGTNTDTQYF.